The clone carrying this T cell receptor (beta chain) has more than one count but fewer than ten. The entry originates in a study of response to subunit inactivated influenza vaccine. One entry per CDR3 protein, called by TCRdb with MiXCR from the RT-PCR reads. The table lists more than 450,000 distinct CDR3 sequences, under 9% of them singletons. Looked up from germline, CDR1 is LGHDT and CDR2 is YNNKEL (reference sequence). The V and J ends lost 0 bases and 9 bases respectively, with 9 bases between them. The CDR3 totals 14 residues. The sample consisted of PBMCs from blood, taken less than 30 months after vaccination. This receptor was obtained from a man aged 50-75 years who received an inactivated influenza vaccine. The chain is built from TRBV3-1 and TRBJ1-6; D unclear. DNA for the CDR3: TGTGCCAGCAGCCAAGATGTAAGGAGTTCACCCCTCCACTTT. Protein: CASSQDVRSSPLHF.